The T cell receptor (beta chain) described here comes from a study of control samples from healthy donors and cancer patients. Profiling relied on immunoSEQ multiplex PCR, and the TCRdb table lists in-frame clones only, not all of them. The table lists about 35,000 clones, approximately 94% of them singletons, with around 1.8% in the top ten. Trimming pared 7 bases from V and 4 bases from J, leaving 11 bases between. The CDR3 has 13 residues. The J gene is TRBJ1-3, the V gene TRBV12-3 or TRBV12-4, with D unclear. The TCR was taken from a man in his forties with colorectal cancer. Sequencing input: PBMCs. This chain's CDR3 is CASTKLDGNTIYF. The CDR3 coding sequence is TGTGCCAGCACCAAGTTGGACGGAAACACCATATATTTT.